The subject of this entry is one T cell receptor (beta chain). Its target antigen remains unknown. No clone much larger than this one lies a single base away; base qualities are absent. Sequencing was performed on an Illumina HiSeq 2500. TCR beta libraries were prepared by quantitative 5'-RACE with molecular barcodes. Under the source paper's analysis protocol: To identify disease-linked TCR variants, a new computational method was used, one built on a probabilistic model of VDJ rearrangement. The raw public data were reprocessed by TCRdb itself: fastp quality trimming at Q25, MiXCR clonotype calling, in-frame beta chains only. Every entry covers one CDR3 protein and lists the most common genes and DNA from its rows. Here the V and J calls rest on TCRdb's processing, not on the authors' analysis. This sample is represented by hundreds of thousands of distinct CDR3 sequences; roughly a quarter of them were singletons. The ten largest clones capture 0.89% of the sample.

Trimming removed 0 bases from V and 3 bases from J, leaving 10 bases between the germline ends. CDR1 SGDLS and CDR2 YYNGEE are derived from the germline V gene. Inclusive of the bounding cysteine and phenylalanine, the CDR3 is 15 residues long. Of the read, only the CDR3 DNA is kept; its 45 bases are in frame from base 1. The data were taken from a study of CD8 T cells in ankylosing spondylitis (dated by TCRdb to about 2017). Looking at the study overall: T cell receptor beta repertoires were profiled in healthy donors and ankylosing spondylitis patients so that disease-linked TCR variants could be found. The whole study cohort included 108 healthy donors and about two dozen ankylosing spondylitis patients. Peripheral blood was sampled, and synovial fluid was additionally collected from ankylosing spondylitis patients. Study-wide conclusions, independent of this receptor: The disease-linked clones were reported to be significantly enriched in matched synovial fluid samples from ankylosing spondylitis patients. In peripheral blood, the disease-linked clones were found at relatively low frequencies and had a CD8+ phenotype. Blood from ankylosing spondylitis patients appeared to be characterized by a TCR beta motif composed of eight or nine highly homologous amino acid variants. Some motif variants were previously reported in synovial fluid and blood of reactive arthritis patients, suggesting common disease-initiation mechanisms.

This TCR derives from a male donor with ankylosing spondylitis. The sequence joins TRBV9 to TRBJ2-1, with TRBD1 as a weak D call on 6 bases. Source material: blood, either unsorted or a sorted T cell fraction (not recorded which). The DNA sequence is as follows: TGTGCCAGCAGCGTAGTAGGGGGTTTCTACAATGAGCAGTTCTTC. It codes for CASSVVGGFYNEQFF.